The 19 T cell receptor beta chains presented below share a single source sample, sequenced in a study of early T cells in non-severe SARS-CoV-2 infection. From the 5' RACE reads, TCRdb called clonotypes with MiXCR, one entry per CDR3 protein. The table includes tens of thousands of distinct CDR3 sequences, roughly 5.2% detected once. Sequencing was carried out using whole blood. The receptors shown here come from an adult who was a healthcare worker with PCR-confirmed SARS-CoV-2 infection or an uninfected control (not recorded which).

This clonotype showed up just a few times. V gene TRBV7-6 combines with J gene TRBJ2-4, with 7 bases fitting TRBD1. Trimming took 1 base from V and 4 from J; bases not matched to a gene: 7. The germline CDR1 and CDR2 sequences are SGHVS and FNYEAQ. There are 16 residues in the CDR3. The CDR3 nucleotides are TGTGCCAGCAGCTTAGAGGCGAAGACAGGGAAAAACATTCAGTACTTC. Translation gives CASSLEAKTGKNIQYF.

This clonotype was seen repeatedly, ten times or more. The chain combines TRBV28 with TRBJ2-1, with D uncertain. This CDR3 comprises 14 residues. The germline CDR1 and CDR2 sequences are MDHEN and SYDVKM. Trimming cost V 3 bases and J 5 bases, with 11 bases left between them. Written as DNA, the CDR3 is TGTGCCAGCAGTTTTGGGCTAGTACACAATGAGCAGTTCTTC. Encoded protein: CASSFGLVHNEQFF. Full variable domain (rest looked up from reference TRBV28 and TRBJ2-1): DVKVTQSSRYLVKRTGEKVFLECVQDMDHENMFWYRQDPGLGLRLIYFSYDVKMKEKGDIPEGYSVSREKKERFSLILESASTNQTSMYLCASSFGLVHNEQFFGPGTRLTVL.

This clonotype showed up just a few times. The V gene is TRBV11-2, the J gene TRBJ2-1; TRBD1 matches 7 bases. CDR3 length equals 15 residues. Germline loops: CDR1 SGHAT, CDR2 FQNNGV. After removal of 4 bases from V and 1 base from J, the junction contained 4 bases not matched to a gene. This chain's CDR3 is CASSSRQGSYNEQFF. In nucleotides, the CDR3 is TGTGCCAGCAGCTCCCGACAGGGATCCTACAATGAGCAGTTCTTC.

This clonotype was detected ten times or more. The chain is built from TRBV9 and TRBJ2-3; the D gene is possibly TRBD2 (6 bases). Germline-derived CDR1 and CDR2 are SGDLS and YYNGEE. The CDR3 has 15 residues. Trimming took 2 bases from V and 10 from J, leaving 20 bases between them. CDR3 nucleotide sequence: TGTGCCAGCAGCGTTAGCGGAGAGTCTAGCCGAGCGCAGTATTTT. This sequence encodes CASSVSGESSRAQYF. The variable domain in full, completed from reference TRBV9 and TRBJ2-3, reads DSGVTQTPKHLITATGQRVTLRCSPRSGDLSVYWYQQSLDQGLQFLIQYYNGEERAKGNILERFSAQQFPDLHSELNLSSLELGDSALYFCASSVSGESSRAQYFGPGTRLTVL.

The sample holds a few counts of this clonotype. The chain employs TRBV11-3 and TRBJ2-5; D unresolved. V was trimmed by 0 bases and J by 2 bases, leaving 10 bases between them. The CDR3 covers 15 residues. CDR1 is SGHNT and CDR2 is YENEEA in the germline V gene. The CDR3 sequence: CASSLEQYTQETQYF. In nucleotides, the CDR3 is TGTGCCAGCAGCTTAGAACAGTATACTCAAGAGACCCAGTACTTC.

The sample holds a few counts of this clonotype. The chain recombines TRBV5-1 with TRBJ1-4; 9 bases match TRBD1. The V segment lost 4 bases and the J segment 3 bases; nucleotides outside the gene matches: 4. Germline lookup yields CDR1 SGHRS and CDR2 YFSETQ. The CDR3 runs to 15 residues. CDR3 in DNA: TGCGCCAGCAGCCTTGGGACAGGGCCTAATGAAAAACTGTTTTTT. Translation: CASSLGTGPNEKLFF.

The table lists this clonotype with a few counts. The chain links TRBV6-1 to TRBJ2-7; possible D gene TRBD1, 5 bases. CDR3 length: 13 amino acids. CDR1 is MNHNS, CDR2 SASEGT, per germline. Deletions cut 2 bases from V and 6 bases from J, with 11 bases between. Here the CDR3 reads CASSEQGHSEQYF. CDR3 bases: TGTGCCAGCAGTGAACAGGGCCACTCCGAGCAGTACTTC.

The rearrangement links TRBV24-1 to TRBJ2-1, with unresolved D. Deletions cut 11 bases from V and 4 bases from J, with 11 bases between. This CDR3 is 12 amino acids long. Germline V lookup: CDR1 KGHDR, CDR2 SFDVKD. DNA for the CDR3: TGTGCCATCTCCCGTGGGTACAATGAGCAGTTCTTC. It is translated as CAISRGYNEQFF.

This clonotype was seen at least ten times. This sequence joins TRBV9 and TRBJ2-1; 14 nucleotides agree with TRBD2. The CDR3 is 18 residues long. Per germline, CDR1 SGDLS and CDR2 YYNGEE. V was clipped by 4 bases and J by 3 bases; unmatched bases: 9. CDR3 sequence reads: CASSPGLAGAQIYNEQFF. In DNA form, the CDR3 reads TGTGCCAGCAGCCCGGGACTAGCGGGGGCCCAAATCTACAATGAGCAGTTCTTC.

This clonotype showed up many times. This chain connects TRBV7-9 to TRBJ2-2; D gene uncertain. Trimming shortened V by 10 bases and J by 1 base, and 4 bases separated the two germline ends. The CDR3 is made up of 11 amino acids. From germline, CDR1 is SEHNR and CDR2 FQNEAQ (reference sequence). CDR3 bases: TGTGCCACCCTGAACACCGGGGAGCTGTTTTTT. It specifies CATLNTGELFF.

This clonotype was recorded a few times. The V gene is TRBV6-4, the J gene TRBJ2-2, with no clear D. The CDR3 runs 16 residues. Looked up from germline, CDR1 is MRHNA and CDR2 is SNTAGT. The germline V and J ends were trimmed by 0 bases and 2 bases, with 10 bases remaining between them. CDR3 in DNA: TGTGCCAGCAGTGACTCGCTAGGGTTTAACACCGGGGAGCTGTTTTTT. Translation gives CASSDSLGFNTGELFF.

V usage is TRBV20-1 and J usage is TRBJ2-3; D remains unclear. The V end lost 3 bases, the J end lost 2 bases, and 9 bases lay between the germline ends. The CDR3 covers 13 residues. Germline CDR1 DFQATT, CDR2 SNEGSKA (reference sequence). DNA of the CDR3: TGCAGTGCTAGGGGTCAAAACACAGATACGCAGTATTTT. Translating it yields CSARGQNTDTQYF.

The sample holds a few counts of this clonotype. This chain connects TRBV4-1 to TRBJ2-4; TRBD2 aligns across 9 bases. J was trimmed by 7 bases and V by 1 base; bases with no gene match: 5. Germline V gives CDR1 MGHRA, CDR2 YSYEKL. The CDR3 runs to 15 residues. Here the CDR3 reads CASSQVGLARNIQYF. CDR3 coding DNA: TGCGCCAGCAGCCAAGTCGGACTAGCGCGGAACATTCAGTACTTC.

This clonotype was seen many times. The rearrangement uses TRBV28 and TRBJ1-2; unclear D gene. The V gene lost 4 bases and the J gene lost 14 bases, with 17 bases spanning the gap. From germline, CDR1 is MDHEN and CDR2 SYDVKM. CDR3 length equals 12 residues. CDR3 sequence reads: CASSSPGPRVTF. Written as DNA, the CDR3 is TGTGCCAGCAGTTCTCCGGGCCCCCGGGTGACCTTC.

There are a few counts of this clonotype. The chain recombines TRBV27 with TRBJ1-1; D uncertain. Per the germline V gene, CDR1 is MNHEY and CDR2 is SMNVEV (reference sequence). V lost 6 bases, J lost 0 bases, and 11 bases lay in between. This CDR3 has 14 amino acids. The CDR3 DNA is TGTGCCAGCAGCCGTAGTCGGATGAACACTGAAGCTTTCTTT. This translates into CASSRSRMNTEAFF.

Many counts were recorded for this clonotype. J is TRBJ1-1 and V is TRBV18, with D unresolved. The CDR3 totals 14 residues. V lost 0 bases and J 0 bases, leaving 5 bases between the germline ends. The V gene's germline CDR1 is KGHSH and CDR2 LQKENI. This chain's CDR3 is CASSPPGLNTEAFF. The CDR3 DNA follows: TGTGCCAGCTCACCACCGGGTTTGAACACTGAAGCTTTCTTT.

Many counts were recorded for this clonotype. The chain uses TRBV3-1 and TRBJ2-7; the D is unclear. Germline CDR1 and CDR2: LGHDT and YNNKEL (reference sequence). This CDR3 has 16 residues. The ends were cut back, 3 bases at V and 3 bases at J, with 18 bases in the middle. CDR3: CASSHPPGSNLYEQYF. The DNA of the CDR3 is TGTGCCAGCAGCCACCCTCCGGGTAGTAACCTCTACGAGCAGTACTTC.

The J gene is TRBJ2-4, the V gene TRBV4-1, with 8 nucleotides matching TRBD2. The V gene's germline CDR1 is MGHRA and CDR2 YSYEKL. This CDR3 comprises 16 residues. J gave up 0 bases and V 4 bases, and 5 bases lay outside the gene matches. The CDR3 spells CASSPTLAEAKNIQYF. The DNA for the CDR3 is TGCGCCAGCAGCCCTACACTAGCGGAAGCCAAAAACATTCAGTACTTC.

The chain combines TRBV11-2 with TRBJ2-1, with 10 bases lining up with TRBD2. Germline V gives CDR1 SGHAT, CDR2 FQNNGV. There are 15 residues in the CDR3. The junction had 6 bases not matched to a gene; V was cut back by 5 bases and J by 5 bases. This CDR3 is CASSRTSGINNEQFF. The CDR3 DNA is TGTGCCAGCAGCCGAACTAGCGGGATTAACAATGAGCAGTTCTTC.